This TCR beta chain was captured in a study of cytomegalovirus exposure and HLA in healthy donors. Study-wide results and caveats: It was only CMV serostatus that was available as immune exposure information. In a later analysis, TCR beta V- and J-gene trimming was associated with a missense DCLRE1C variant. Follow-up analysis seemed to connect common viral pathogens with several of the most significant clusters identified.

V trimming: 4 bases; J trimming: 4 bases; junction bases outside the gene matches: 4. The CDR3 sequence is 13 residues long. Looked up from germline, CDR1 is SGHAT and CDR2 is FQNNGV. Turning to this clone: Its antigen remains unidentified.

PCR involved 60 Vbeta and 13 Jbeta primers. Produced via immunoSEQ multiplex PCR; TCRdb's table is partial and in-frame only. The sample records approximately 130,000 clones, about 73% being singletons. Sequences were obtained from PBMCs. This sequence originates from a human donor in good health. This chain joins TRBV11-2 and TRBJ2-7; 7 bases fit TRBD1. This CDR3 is CASSSGQTYEQYF. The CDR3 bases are TGTGCCAGCAGCTCGGGACAGACTTACGAGCAGTACTTC.